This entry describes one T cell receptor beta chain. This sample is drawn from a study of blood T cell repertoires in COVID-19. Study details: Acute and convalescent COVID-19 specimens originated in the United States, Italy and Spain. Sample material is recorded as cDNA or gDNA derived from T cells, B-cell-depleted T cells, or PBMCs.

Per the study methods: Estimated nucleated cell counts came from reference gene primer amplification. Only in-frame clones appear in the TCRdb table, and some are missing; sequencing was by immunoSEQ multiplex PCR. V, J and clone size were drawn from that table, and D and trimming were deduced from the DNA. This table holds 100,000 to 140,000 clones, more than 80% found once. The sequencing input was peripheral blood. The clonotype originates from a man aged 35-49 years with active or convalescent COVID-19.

In DNA, the CDR3 is TGTGCCAGCAGCTTAGGTGGAGGTACCTACAATGAGCAGTTCTTC. Translation gives CASSLGGGTYNEQFF. The V call is TRBV11-3, the J call TRBJ2-1; possibly TRBD2 for D (5 bases). Trimming took 1 base from V and 2 from J, leaving 9 bases between them. The length of the CDR3 is 15 residues. The germline V gene encodes CDR1 SGHNT and CDR2 YENEEA.